These T cell receptor beta chains were read from a single sample in a study of shared clonotypes between healthy human individuals. Clones were read by immunoSEQ multiplex PCR, and TCRdb kept only the in-frame ones, dropping some. The sample carries 150,000 to 200,000 clones, approximately 60% recorded once. Sequenced material: memory CD4+ T cells sorted from blood. The receptors come from a man between 25 and 39 years old in good health. Both conserved end residues are trimmed from each CDR3.

v_call	cdr3_length	j_call	cdr3_aa
TRBV11-3	11	TRBJ2-1	ASSFTGTSEQF
TRBV19	13	TRBJ1-1	ASSSPRGGNTEAF
TRBV19	13	TRBJ2-3	ASSRVTGPTDTQY
TRBV5-4	11	TRBJ2-4	ASSSGLLDIQY
TRBV7-9	11	TRBJ2-7	ASSLEVGWEQY
TRBV11-3	11	TRBJ2-7	ASSLGYSGEQY
TRBV18	11	TRBJ1-2	ASSPDSTYGYT
TRBV4-1	15	TRBJ1-5	ASSQTLIKGGGQPQH
TRBV15	13	TRBJ2-7	ATSRDRGPRQEQY
TRBV2	13	TRBJ2-6	AGRTGISGANVLT
TRBV11-1	10	TRBJ2-7	ASSSGHYEQY
TRBV16	14	TRBJ2-6	ASSPQGAAGANVLT
TRBV5-4	14	TRBJ2-2	ASSPHGTGRTEELF
TRBV10-2	11	TRBJ1-2	ASTYRVDYGYT
TRBV28	10	TRBJ1-2	ASSLAVGGYT
TRBV5-1	13	TRBJ2-1	ASSLANQAYNEQF
TRBV27	11	TRBJ2-7	ASSRRENYEQY
TRBV5-8	13	TRBJ2-5	ASEWRELYQETQY
TRBV11-2	11	TRBJ2-7	ASSPRQSYEQY
TRBV19	11	TRBJ1-2	ASSIASGYGYT
TRBV5-1	19	TRBJ2-3	ASSLWDRTATSGVVADTQY